This T cell receptor beta chain came from a study of OX40 agonist ivuxolimab in advanced cancers. This clone has more than one count but fewer than ten. The antigen remains unidentified. With 1 base removed from V and 4 bases from J, the gap between germline ends came to 10 bases. CDR3 length: 14 amino acids. Germline CDR1 and CDR2: SEHNR and FQNEAQ (reference sequence). Study-wide findings and caveats: Clonal expansion by week 6 occurred in CD4+ and CD8+ blood T cells (at 0.1 to 3.0 mg/kg).

The repertoire was sequenced with immunoSEQ multiplex PCR; TCRdb's copy has only in-frame clones and lacks some. The profile shows 75,000 to 90,000 clones, 92% of them singletons. The TCR originated in an adult with an advanced solid tumor such as melanoma, head and neck, liver or kidney cancer. The material was CD4+ or CD8+ T cells sorted from blood, obtained in a trial of the OX40 agonist ivuxolimab. The V gene is TRBV7-9, the J gene TRBJ1-2; D ambiguous. CDR3 in amino acids: CASSLVVSVYGYTF. For the CDR3, the DNA is TGTGCCAGCAGCTTAGTAGTGTCGGTCTATGGCTACACCTTC.